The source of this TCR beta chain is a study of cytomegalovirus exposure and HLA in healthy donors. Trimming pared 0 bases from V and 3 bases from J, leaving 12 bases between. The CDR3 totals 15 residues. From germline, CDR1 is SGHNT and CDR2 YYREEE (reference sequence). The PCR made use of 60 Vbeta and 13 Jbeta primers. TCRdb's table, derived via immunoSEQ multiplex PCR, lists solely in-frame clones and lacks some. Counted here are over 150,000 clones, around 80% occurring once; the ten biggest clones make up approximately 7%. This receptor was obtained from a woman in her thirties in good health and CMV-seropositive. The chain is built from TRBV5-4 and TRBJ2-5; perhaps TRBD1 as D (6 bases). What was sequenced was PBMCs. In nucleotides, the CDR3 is TGTGCCAGCAGCTTGGAACAGGGTAGGGAAGAGACCCAGTACTTC. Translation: CASSLEQGREETQYF.